These T cell receptor beta chains were read from a single sample in a study of blood T cell repertoires in COVID-19. The method was immunoSEQ multiplex PCR; TCRdb's version includes in-frame clones alone and lacks a portion of them. The profile covers about 14,000 clones, with roughly 73% appearing a single time and roughly 19% taken by the ten largest. The sequencing sample was made of peripheral blood. Every receptor here comes from a boy younger than 10 with active or convalescent COVID-19. Both conserved end residues are part of each CDR3. A D gene is named only where the DNA matches it firmly. Size is omitted from some rows. Given values are once, few, many or a class for expanded clones.

J gene	V gene	clone size	D gene	CDR3 length	CDR3 DNA	CDR3 protein
TRBJ2-7	TRBV10-3	.	TRBD1	15	TGTGCCATCAGTGACTGGACAGGGGGTAGGTACGAGCAGTACTTC	CAISDWTGGRYEQYF
TRBJ1-3	TRBV10-3	.	TRBD1	16	TGTGCCCTAAGTAGGGGGACAGGGAGCTCTGGAAACACCATATATTTT	CALSRGTGSSGNTIYF
TRBJ2-3	TRBV11-2	.	.	13	TGTGCCAGCAGCTTACGAGGCACAGATACGCAGTATTTT	CASSLRGTDTQYF
TRBJ2-3	TRBV30	.	TRBD1	16	TGTGCCTGGAGCGCTAACAGGGGGTTAGGGGCAGATACGCAGTATTTT	CAWSANRGLGADTQYF
TRBJ2-2	TRBV15	.	.	17	TGTGCCACCAGCAGAGATCTTTCCAGGGGACGCACCGGGGAGCTGTTTTTT	CATSRDLSRGRTGELFF
TRBJ2-2	TRBV30	.	.	15	TGTGCCTGGAGGTCCCCCAACCTAGGAACCGGGGAGCTGTTTTTT	CAWRSPNLGTGELFF
TRBJ2-1	TRBV28	.	TRBD2	16	TGTGCCAGCATCTCATCTGGCGGGAGCTCCTACAATGAGCAGTTCTTC	CASISSGGSSYNEQFF
TRBJ1-2	TRBV27	few	TRBD1	12	TGTGCCAGCTCGACAGGGGGGGATGGCTACACCTTC	CASSTGGDGYTF
TRBJ2-5	TRBV10-3	few	TRBD2	14	TGTGCCATCAGTGCAGGACTAGCGGAAGAGACCCAGTACTTC	CAISAGLAEETQYF
TRBJ2-5	TRBV10-3	.	TRBD2	16	TGTGCCATCAGTCCTCGGACTAGCGGGTACCAAGAGACCCAGTACTTC	CAISPRTSGYQETQYF
TRBJ2-1	TRBV6-5	few	TRBD1	15	TGTGCCAGCAGTAGGACAGGGTTCATCAGCAATGAGCAGTTCTTC	CASSRTGFISNEQFF
TRBJ2-1	TRBV6-5	.	.	15	TGTGCCAGCAGTTACCGTGGGCCGAGGGACAATGAGCAGTTCTTC	CASSYRGPRDNEQFF
TRBJ2-2	TRBV30	once	.	9	TGCCGGGGAACCGGGGAGCTGTTTTTT	CRGTGELFF
TRBJ1-6	TRBV20-1	few	.	10	TGCAGTGCTAGGAGGCAGAGTGGAGGGTTT	CSARRQSGGF
TRBJ2-1	TRBV5-1	few	.	13	TGCGCCAGCAGGCAGGGTCGGAGCGTTGAGCAGTTCTTC	CASRQGRSVEQFF
TRBJ2-7	TRBV5-4	.	TRBD2	19	TGTGCCAGCAGCTTTAGAAGGTCTCGCGGGAGACTTATTTACTACGAGCAGTACTTC	CASSFRRSRGRLIYYEQYF
TRBJ1-5	TRBV5-6	once	TRBD1	15	TGTGCCAGCAGCTTGGGACAGGGATTAGGGCAGCCCCAGCATTTT	CASSLGQGLGQPQHF
TRBJ2-2	TRBV19	medium-sized	TRBD1	17	TGTGCCAGTACCTTTATGACAGGGGATCTTTTAACCGGGGAGCTGTTTTTT	CASTFMTGDLLTGELFF
TRBJ2-2	TRBV4-3	few	.	16	TGCGCCAGCAGCCAAGATCACAGAAGAAAAACCGGGGAGCTGTTTTTT	CASSQDHRRKTGELFF